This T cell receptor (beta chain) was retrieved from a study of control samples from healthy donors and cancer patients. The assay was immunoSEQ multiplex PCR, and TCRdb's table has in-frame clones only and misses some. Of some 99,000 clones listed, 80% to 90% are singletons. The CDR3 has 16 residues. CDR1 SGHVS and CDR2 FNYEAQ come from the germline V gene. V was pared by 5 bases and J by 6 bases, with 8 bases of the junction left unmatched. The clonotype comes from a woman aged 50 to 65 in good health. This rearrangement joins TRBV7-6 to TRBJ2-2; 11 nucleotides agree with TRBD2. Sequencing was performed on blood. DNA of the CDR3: TGTGCCAGCAGCCCGGGACTACTAGCGGGGGCCGGGGAGCTGTTTTTT. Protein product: CASSPGLLAGAGELFF.